Each of the 27 T cell receptor beta chains below was sequenced from the same sample in a study of blood T cell repertoires in COVID-19. Libraries were prepared by immunoSEQ multiplex PCR; TCRdb keeps only in-frame clonotypes and omits some of them. The data contain approximately 210,000 clones, about four fifths of them seen just once; the ten biggest clones take up 3% to 3.5%. Sequenced input: PBMCs or T cells enriched from blood (not recorded which). Receptor source: a woman aged 55-70 years who had recovered from COVID-19.

This clone was picked up one time. V is TRBV29-1 and J is TRBJ1-1, with 9 positions matching TRBD1. CDR3 length: 13 amino acids. In germline, CDR1 is SQVTM, CDR2 ANQGSEA. V shed 6 bases and J 1 base; nucleotides not matched to a gene: 3. CDR3 DNA: TGCAGCGTAGGGGACAGGGAGAACACTGAAGCTTTCTTT. It is translated as CSVGDRENTEAFF.

CDR3 loop: CASSNEFAGELFF. The CDR3 DNA reads TGTGCCAGCAGCAATGAGTTCGCGGGGGAGCTGTTTTTT. The V gene is TRBV11-2, the J gene TRBJ2-2; D unclear. V lost 5 bases and J 8 bases, leaving 12 bases between the germline ends. Germline CDR1 is SGHAT and CDR2 is FQNNGV. The CDR3 sequence is 13 residues long.

This chain joins TRBV18 and TRBJ2-7; tentative D call: TRBD2 (6 bases). Germline values: CDR1 KGHSH, CDR2 LQKENI. This CDR3 contains 14 residues. The V end lost 6 bases, the J end lost 0 bases, and 12 bases lay between the germline ends. The CDR3 reads CASSLMEGSYEQYF. The CDR3 region has the DNA TGTGCCAGCTCCCTCATGGAGGGCTCCTACGAGCAGTACTTC.

This clone turned up a few times. The genes are TRBV19 and TRBJ1-2; 10 bases fit TRBD1. The CDR3 runs to 14 residues. Per the germline V gene, CDR1 is LNHDA and CDR2 is SQIVND (reference sequence). With 8 bases clipped from V and 8 bases from J, the junction kept 11 bases outside the gene matches. The CDR3 DNA reads as TGTGCCAGTCAATATCTGACAGGGGGCGAAGGCTACACCTTC. The encoded protein is CASQYLTGGEGYTF.

J is TRBJ2-1 and V is TRBV10-3, with D possibly TRBD1 on 5 matching bases. This CDR3 comprises 12 residues. The V end lost 6 bases, the J end lost 4 bases, and 7 bases lay between the germline ends. The germline V gene has CDR1 ENHRY and CDR2 SYGVKD. The CDR3 nucleotides are TGTGCCATCAGACAGGATTACAATGAGCAGTTCTTC. It translates to CAIRQDYNEQFF.

The gene calls are TRBV13 and TRBJ1-1, with 8 bases lining up with TRBD1. This CDR3 is built from 15 residues. The germline CDR1 and CDR2 sequences are PRHDT and FYEKMQ (reference sequence). V was clipped by 4 bases and J by 3 bases; unmatched bases: 7. CDR3 in DNA: TGTGCCAGCAGCTACCTCGACAGGGGTGACACTGAAGCTTTCTTT. Translated, it gives CASSYLDRGDTEAFF.

This clone was recorded a few times. The CDR3 DNA sequence: TGTGCCAGTAGTATTCGGACAGGGGACGGCTACACCTTC. This encodes CASSIRTGDGYTF. The V gene is TRBV19, the J gene TRBJ1-2; 9 bases line up with TRBD1. The CDR3 totals 13 residues. V shed 3 bases and J 8 bases; nucleotides not matched to a gene: 4. CDR1 and CDR2 (germline): LNHDA, SQIVND (reference sequence).

The rearrangement uses TRBV20-1 and TRBJ2-1; TRBD2 might be the D (6 bases). CDR3 length equals 10 residues. Germline-derived CDR1 and CDR2 are DFQATT and SNEGSKA (reference sequence). Trimming removed 6 bases at V and 9 bases at J, with 9 bases between. CDR3 DNA sequence: TGCAGTGCGCCCGGGGGTGAGCAGTTCTTC. Its protein product is CSAPGGEQFF.

The J gene is TRBJ2-7, the V gene TRBV19; 7 bases are shared with TRBD1. V trimming: 3 bases; J trimming: 2 bases; junction bases outside the gene matches: 7. From germline, CDR1 is LNHDA and CDR2 SQIVND (reference sequence). This CDR3 contains 15 residues. CDR3 in amino acids: CASSMSGQGAYEQYF. The CDR3 DNA is TGTGCCAGTAGTATGTCGGGGCAGGGGGCCTACGAGCAGTACTTC.

The V gene is TRBV7-2, the J gene TRBJ2-5; 8 positions agree with TRBD2. J lost 1 base, V lost 3 bases, and 7 bases had no gene match. This CDR3 is 16 amino acids long. CDR1 SGHTA and CDR2 FQGNSA come from the germline V gene. The CDR3 protein is CASSLGAGATQETQYF. The CDR3 DNA follows: TGTGCCAGCAGCTTGGGAGCGGGGGCCACCCAAGAGACCCAGTACTTC.

V usage is TRBV11-2 and J usage is TRBJ2-6; D not resolved. Germline V gives CDR1 SGHAT, CDR2 FQNNGV. V lost 5 bases to trimming and J lost 2 bases, with 13 bases between them. The CDR3 is 16 amino acids. The CDR3 DNA reads TGTGCCAGCAGCCTGGCCACAGACCCTGGGGCCAACGTCCTGACTTTC. Translated, it gives CASSLATDPGANVLTF.

Here the CDR3 DNA reads TGCGCCAGCAGCCCGACGGGGACAGGCCAAGAGACCCAGTACTTC. This gives the protein CASSPTGTGQETQYF. The J gene is TRBJ2-5, the V gene TRBV5-1; 8 nucleotides agree with TRBD1. Germline CDR1 is SGHRS and CDR2 is YFSETQ. V gave up 4 bases and J gave up 1 base; unmatched junction bases: 6. This CDR3 is 15 amino acids long.

The chain couples TRBV2 to TRBJ2-6; D call uncertain. The CDR3 is made up of 15 amino acids. V lost 3 bases, J lost 0 bases, and 6 bases lay in between. Germline-derived CDR1 and CDR2 are SNHLY and FYNNEI. CDR3 sequence (DNA): TGTGCCAGCAGTGATGGCAGCTCTGGGGCCAACGTCCTGACTTTC. Amino acid sequence: CASSDGSSGANVLTF. The full variable domain, with the rest looked up from reference TRBV2 and TRBJ2-6, is EPEVTQTPSHQVTQMGQEVILRCVPISNHLYFYWYRQILGQKVEFLVSFYNNEISEKSEIFDDQFSVERPDGSNFTLKIRSTKLEDSAMYFCASSDGSSGANVLTFGAGSRLTVL.

DNA of the CDR3: TGCGCCAGCAGCTTGGAAGGGCGGGGGCCAACGGGTACGCAGTATTTT. This encodes CASSLEGRGPTGTQYF. The chain couples TRBV5-1 to TRBJ2-3; TRBD2 is a possible D gene (7 bases). The CDR3 spans 16 residues. The germline V gene has CDR1 SGHRS and CDR2 YFSETQ. With 0 bases removed from V and 8 bases from J, the gap between germline ends came to 19 bases. Filled out from reference TRBV5-1 and TRBJ2-3, the complete variable domain reads KAGVTQTPRYLIKTRGQQVTLSCSPISGHRSVSWYQQTPGQGLQFLFEYFSETQRNKGNFPGRFSGRQFSNSRSEMNVSTLELGDSALYLCASSLEGRGPTGTQYFGPGTRLTVL.

V and J are TRBV19 and TRBJ2-1; 10 positions agree with TRBD2. Trimming removed 7 bases from V and 4 bases from J; junction bases left unmatched: 7. The CDR3 is made up of 15 amino acids. Germline V lookup: CDR1 LNHDA, CDR2 SQIVND (reference sequence). The CDR3 sequence is CASTITSGAYNEQFF. The DNA for the CDR3 is TGTGCCAGTACCATTACTAGCGGGGCTTACAATGAGCAGTTCTTC.

In its sample, this clone was seen many times. This chain links TRBV29-1 with TRBJ2-7; TRBD1 might be the D (6 bases). Per germline, CDR1 SQVTM and CDR2 ANQGSEA. The CDR3 contains 13 residues. Trimming stripped 6 bases from V and 3 bases from J, with 15 bases between. CDR3 coding DNA: TGCAGCGTCGGGTCAGGGGAAGACTACGAGCAGTACTTC. Translated, it gives CSVGSGEDYEQYF.

The chain uses TRBV12-3 or TRBV12-4 and TRBJ1-2; D is unclear. This CDR3 is 12 amino acids long. Deletions cut 3 bases from V and 5 bases from J, with 7 bases between. The CDR3 nucleotides read TGTGCCAGCAGTTTTCTCCTATATGGCTACACCTTC. Translation: CASSFLLYGYTF.

The rearrangement uses TRBV19 and TRBJ1-5, with D tentatively TRBD1 (6 bases). In germline, CDR1 is LNHDA, CDR2 SQIVND (reference sequence). The V end lost 7 bases, the J end lost 6 bases, and 19 bases lay between the germline ends. The CDR3 has 15 residues. CDR3 protein: CASTLPGQGSQPQHF. The CDR3 DNA sequence: TGTGCCAGTACCCTACCGGGACAAGGCAGTCAGCCCCAGCATTTT. Drawing the rest from reference TRBV19 and TRBJ1-5, the complete variable domain is DGGITQSPKYLFRKEGQNVTLSCEQNLNHDAMYWYRQDPGQGLRLIYYSQIVNDFQKGDIAEGYSVSREKKESFPLTVTSAQKNPTAFYLCASTLPGQGSQPQHFGDGTRLSIL.

In its sample, this clone was seen a few times. The chain carries TRBV7-9 and TRBJ2-2, with TRBD2 identical over 7 bases. Per germline, CDR1 SEHNR and CDR2 FQNEAQ (reference sequence). Losses at the gene ends were 7 bases for V and 2 bases for J; bases not matched to a gene: 13. This CDR3 contains 17 residues. The CDR3 nucleotides are TGTGCCAGCACCGGGGGGTCCGGGATGCTTAACACCGGGGAGCTGTTTTTT. This sequence encodes CASTGGSGMLNTGELFF.

V usage is TRBV7-2 and J usage is TRBJ1-5; D is ambiguous. V was shortened by 1 base and J by 1 base, with 8 bases between the two germline ends. This CDR3 has 15 residues. Germline lookup yields CDR1 SGHTA and CDR2 FQGNSA. Here the CDR3 reads CASSLVRRSNQPQHF. CDR3 nucleotides: TGTGCCAGCAGCTTAGTGCGGCGGAGCAATCAGCCCCAGCATTTT.

The rearrangement uses TRBV7-8 and TRBJ2-1; D might be TRBD1 (7 bases). The CDR3 is made up of 16 amino acids. Trimming removed 0 bases at V and 7 bases at J, with 16 bases between. The germline V gene has CDR1 SGHVS and CDR2 FQNEAQ. The CDR3 is CASSLAAGGYTNEQFF. The CDR3 DNA follows: TGTGCCAGCAGCTTAGCGGCAGGGGGGTACACGAATGAGCAGTTCTTC.

CDR3 sequence reads: CASSRTGSGGYTF. The CDR3 nucleotides are TGTGCCAGCAGTAGGACAGGGTCAGGCGGCTACACCTTC. V usage is TRBV6-5 and J usage is TRBJ1-2; the match to TRBD1 covers 8 bases. Germline values: CDR1 MNHEY, CDR2 SVGAGI. The length of the CDR3 is 13 residues. V was pared by 5 bases and J by 8 bases, with 7 bases of the junction left unmatched.

The chain links TRBV6-5 to TRBJ1-2, with 10 bases lining up with TRBD1. Germline loops: CDR1 MNHEY, CDR2 SVGAGI. The CDR3 has 14 residues. The J segment lost 7 bases and the V segment lost 0 bases, leaving 2 bases of the junction unmatched. The CDR3 loop is CASSYSDRGVGYTF. The CDR3 bases are TGTGCCAGCAGTTACTCGGACAGGGGGGTTGGCTACACCTTC.

The chain employs TRBV29-1 and TRBJ1-2; D is undetermined. This CDR3 spans 11 amino acids. Germline V gives CDR1 SQVTM, CDR2 ANQGSEA. The V end lost 7 bases, the J end lost 8 bases, and 14 bases lay between the germline ends. The CDR3, as DNA: TGCAGCGCCTTCTTGGAGCACGGCTACACCTTC. Protein sequence: CSAFLEHGYTF.

The chain joins TRBV11-2 to TRBJ1-1, with D possibly TRBD1 on 5 matching bases. CDR1 and CDR2 (germline): SGHAT, FQNNGV. This CDR3 contains 15 residues. V was clipped by 1 base and J by 5 bases, with 14 bases between them. CDR3 sequence: CASSLGVRAWTEAFF. CDR3 nucleotide sequence: TGTGCCAGCAGCTTAGGGGTCAGGGCGTGGACTGAAGCTTTCTTT.

The V gene is TRBV4-2, the J gene TRBJ1-3; no clear D gene. The V end lost 3 bases, the J end lost 11 bases, and 17 bases lay between the germline ends. The germline V gene encodes CDR1 LGHNA and CDR2 YNFKEQ. The CDR3 has 14 amino acids. CDR3 amino acids: CASSQESLRTSIYF. CDR3 DNA sequence: TGTGCCAGCAGCCAGGAAAGTCTGAGGACTTCCATATATTTT.

The chain recombines TRBV7-9 with TRBJ1-2, with 9 bases lining up with TRBD1. Germline V lookup: CDR1 SEHNR, CDR2 FQNEAQ (reference sequence). The CDR3 covers 15 residues. J was trimmed by 4 bases and V by 4 bases; bases with no gene match: 7. The CDR3 DNA reads TGTGCCAGCAGCTCTTTGACAGGGGGGTTCTATGGCTACACCTTC. Translated: CASSSLTGGFYGYTF.